This TCR beta chain was captured by sequencing in a study of blood T cell repertoires in COVID-19. On the study more broadly: Sources were T cells, B-cell-depleted T cells, or PBMCs; the material itself was cDNA or gDNA.

With V trimmed by 5 bases and J by 5 bases, 2 bases remained unmatched. Germline CDR1 and CDR2: KGHSH and LQKENI. CDR3 length: 12 residues. Source study methods: By means of reference gene primer amplification, nucleated cell counts were estimated. The data were produced by immunoSEQ multiplex PCR, yet TCRdb's version contains in-frame clones alone and is incomplete. The V and J calls and the clone size are those of that table, but D and trimming were determined from the DNA. The sample yields over 250,000 clones, 75% to 90% seen once. The sequenced sample was peripheral blood. This chain joins TRBV18 and TRBJ2-5; 7 nucleotides agree with TRBD1. The receptor's source is a woman in her fifties or sixties with acute or convalescent COVID-19. CDR3 bases: TGTGCCAGCTCAGGGACAGCGGAGACCCAGTACTTC. It yields the protein CASSGTAETQYF.